This T cell receptor beta chain was sequenced for a study of blood T cell repertoires in COVID-19. Overall study: There were acute and convalescent COVID-19 samples, and they came from the United States, Italy and Spain. T cells, B-cell-depleted T cells, or PBMCs provided the cDNA or gDNA that served as material.

Source study methods: Amplifying reference gene primers gave estimates of nucleated cell counts. This table comes from immunoSEQ multiplex PCR, and its TCRdb copy is limited to in-frame clones, with some not included. The DNA was the basis for D and trimming; V, J and clone size are from that table. The sample has 270,000 or so clones, approximately 82% seen once. Per the germline V gene, CDR1 is MNHEY and CDR2 is SVGEGT. The CDR3 consists of 13 residues. Trimming took off 5 bases at V and 0 bases at J, with 7 bases between the two ends. This clonotype was sampled from a woman between 18 and 29 years old with acute or convalescent COVID-19. The chain couples TRBV6-2 or TRBV6-3 to TRBJ1-1; D remains ambiguous. The specimen sequenced was peripheral blood. CDR3 protein: CASSQRLNTEAFF. The DNA for the CDR3 is TGTGCCAGCAGTCAGAGGCTGAACACTGAAGCTTTCTTT.